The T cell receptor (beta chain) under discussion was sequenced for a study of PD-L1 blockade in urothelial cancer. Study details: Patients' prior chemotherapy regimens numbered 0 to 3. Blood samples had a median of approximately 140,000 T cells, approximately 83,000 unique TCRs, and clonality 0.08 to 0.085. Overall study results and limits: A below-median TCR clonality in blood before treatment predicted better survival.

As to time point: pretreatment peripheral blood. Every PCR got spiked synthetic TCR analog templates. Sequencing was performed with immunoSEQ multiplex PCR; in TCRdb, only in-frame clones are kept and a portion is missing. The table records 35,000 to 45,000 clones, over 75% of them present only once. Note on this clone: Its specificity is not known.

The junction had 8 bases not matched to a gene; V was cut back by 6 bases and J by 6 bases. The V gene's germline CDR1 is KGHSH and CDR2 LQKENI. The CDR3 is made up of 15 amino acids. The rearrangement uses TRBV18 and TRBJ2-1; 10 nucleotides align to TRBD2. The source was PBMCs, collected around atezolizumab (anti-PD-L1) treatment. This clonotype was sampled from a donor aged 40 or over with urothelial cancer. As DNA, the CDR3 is TGTGCCAGCTCCCCCCGGACTAGCGGAAGCAATGAGCAGTTCTTC. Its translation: CASSPRTSGSNEQFF. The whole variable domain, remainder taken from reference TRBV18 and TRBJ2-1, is NAGVMQNPRHLVRRRGQEARLRCSPMKGHSHVYWYRQLPEEGLKFMVYLQKENIIDESGMPKERFSAEFPKEGPSILRIQQVVRGDSAAYFCASSPRTSGSNEQFFGPGTRLTVL.